A single sample gave rise to the 7 T cell receptor beta chains below, sequenced in a study of shared clonotypes between healthy human individuals. The repertoire was sequenced with immunoSEQ multiplex PCR; TCRdb's copy has only in-frame clones and lacks some. This sample yields roughly 2.2 million clones, of which more than 85% are seen a single time; under 0.45% belongs to the top ten. Sequenced input: naive CD4+ T cells from PBMCs. Subset defined: CD45RA+ positively selected. These receptors were taken from a man younger than 35 in good health. Some clones in this sample may be carry-over from other donors' samples.

V usage is TRBV11-3 and J usage is TRBJ2-1; perhaps TRBD2 as D (5 bases). Germline lookup yields CDR1 SGHNT and CDR2 YENEEA. The CDR3 is made up of 15 amino acids. V was trimmed by 1 base and J by 5 bases, leaving 12 bases between them. DNA for the CDR3: TGTGCCAGCAGCTTAGGGAGACGGGGTAACAATGAGCAGTTCTTC. Its translation is CASSLGRRGNNEQFF.

The chain combines TRBV5-1 with TRBJ2-1; D gene uncertain. CDR1 SGHRS and CDR2 YFSETQ come from the germline V gene. The CDR3 is 15 residues long. Trimming took off 0 bases at V and 9 bases at J, with 16 bases between the two ends. For the CDR3, the DNA is TGCGCCAGCAGCTTGGAAAGTCCTAGTTTGGTTGAGCAGTTCTTC. It translates to CASSLESPSLVEQFF.

The chain is built from TRBV4-3 and TRBJ2-3; D remains ambiguous. The CDR3 sequence is 15 residues long. The V end lost 1 base, the J end lost 2 bases, and 10 bases lay between the germline ends. Germline V gives CDR1 LGHNA, CDR2 YSLEER. In DNA, the CDR3 is TGCGCCAGCAGCCAAGGGTCAATTTTCACAGATACGCAGTATTTT. Translation: CASSQGSIFTDTQYF.

This chain joins TRBV6-1 and TRBJ1-2; a weak D match, TRBD1 (5 bases). Germline lookup yields CDR1 MNHNS and CDR2 SASEGT. V lost 6 bases to trimming and J lost 5 bases, with 16 bases between them. The CDR3 is 14 residues long. CDR3 bases: TGTGCCAGCAGCCAAGGGGTGCGTGGATATGGCTACACCTTC. Translating it yields CASSQGVRGYGYTF.

The DNA of the CDR3 is TGTGCCAGCAGCCTCAATCCCGGTCCACAAGAGACCCAGTACTTC. This encodes CASSLNPGPQETQYF. V gene TRBV7-8 combines with J gene TRBJ2-5, with D unresolved. V was cut by 5 bases and J by 2 bases, with 15 bases left in between. CDR3 size: 15 residues. Germline CDR1 reads SGHVS; CDR2 reads FQNEAQ.

This chain links TRBV2 with TRBJ2-3, with D possibly being TRBD1 or TRBD2 (5 bases each). Germline V CDR1 and CDR2: SNHLY, FYNNEI. V lost 5 bases and J lost 3, with 12 bases in between. The CDR3 spans 14 residues. The CDR3 region is CASSWGRQTDTQYF. The CDR3 nucleotides read TGTGCCAGCAGTTGGGGACGGCAAACAGATACGCAGTATTTT.

The chain joins TRBV10-3 to TRBJ1-4; possibly TRBD1 for D (5 bases). The V gene lost 2 bases and the J gene lost 7 bases, with 14 bases spanning the gap. CDR3 length: 15 amino acids. CDR1 is ENHRY, CDR2 SYGVKD, per germline. CDR3 nucleotides: TGTGCCATCAGTGAGACCGGGACCGAGAGTGAAAAACTGTTTTTT. This encodes CAISETGTESEKLFF.